The 5 T cell receptor beta chains given below trace back to one sample, sequenced in a study of vaccination effects on CD4 cells after COVID-19. Under the ViraFEST assay, PBMC were stimulated with viral peptide pools so that antigen-specific CD4+ T cells expanded. Sequencing was performed afterwards. Subsequent to a culture period of less than twelve days, CD4+ T cells were isolated. All study participants received two doses of BNT162b2 or mRNA-1273 vaccine. No antigens are known for them. Libraries were prepared by immunoSEQ multiplex PCR; TCRdb keeps only in-frame clonotypes and omits some of them. The table lists around 32,000 clones, around three fifths of them singletons. The sequencing used CD4+ T cells from PBMCs cultured with SARS-CoV-2 spike peptides, collected after COVID-19 vaccination. These receptors originate from a human donor who received a COVID-19 vaccine.

This rearrangement joins TRBV6-5 to TRBJ1-5; D not resolved. CDR1 is MNHEY and CDR2 is SVGAGI in the germline V gene. Trimming pared 7 bases from V and 2 bases from J, leaving 12 bases between. The CDR3 length is 14 residues. In DNA form, the CDR3 reads TGTGCCAGCACTCTCACTTGGGGCAATCAGCCCCAGCATTTT. Protein: CASTLTWGNQPQHF.

The CDR3 DNA reads TGTGCCAGCAGTGAAGGGGTTAGGGCGACAGATACGCAGTATTTT. Protein sequence: CASSEGVRATDTQYF. This chain connects TRBV6-1 to TRBJ2-3; D remains unclear. Germline assignment: CDR1 MNHNS and CDR2 SASEGT. V lost 1 base, J lost 3 bases, and 11 bases lay in between. The CDR3 runs to 15 residues.

In this sample, this clone turned up a few times. The genes are TRBV12-3 or TRBV12-4 and TRBJ1-5; 7 bases are shared with TRBD1. The CDR3 totals 13 residues. The V and J ends lost 8 bases and 7 bases, in that order; junction bases with no gene match: 8. The chain's CDR3 is CASSGQEGQPQHF. The CDR3 DNA follows: TGTGCCAGCTCCGGACAGGAAGGGCAGCCCCAGCATTTT.

This rearrangement joins TRBV12-3 or TRBV12-4 to TRBJ2-7; D ambiguous. The ends were cut back, 6 bases at V and 4 bases at J, with 10 bases in the middle. There are 12 residues in the CDR3. In DNA form, the CDR3 reads TGTGCCAGCAGCTTTAGCAGGTACGAGCAGTACTTC. Residues: CASSFSRYEQYF.

This chain uses TRBV7-9 with TRBJ1-1; 8 nucleotides align to TRBD1. This CDR3 has 16 amino acids. The V segment lost 5 bases and the J segment 1 base; nucleotides outside the gene matches: 9. Germline V gene data show CDR1 as SEHNR and CDR2 as FQNEAQ (reference sequence). CDR3 DNA sequence: TGTGCCAGCAGCAACCGTTCAGGGGGCAAGAACACTGAAGCTTTCTTT. It codes for CASSNRSGGKNTEAFF.